This T cell receptor beta chain was profiled in a study of T cells in Graves' hyperthyroidism and ophthalmopathy. Germline-derived CDR1 and CDR2 are MGHDK and SYGVNS. With V trimmed by 4 bases and J by 2 bases, 9 bases remained unmatched. The CDR3 runs 16 residues. It was RNA transcripts that yielded the amplified TCR beta CDR3 regions. The HTBI primer set was used in a first-round RT-PCR of the TCR CDR3. TCRdb processed the multiplex PCR reads anew with MiXCR; each CDR3 protein has one entry. The sample carries around 450,000 distinct CDR3 sequences, more than 15% recorded once. This clonotype has a handful of counts.

This sequence was found in a woman under 30 with Graves' hyperthyroidism. The sample consisted of blood. The V call is TRBV25-1, the J call TRBJ2-3; 7 bases are shared with TRBD1. The CDR3 DNA reads TGTGCCAGCAGTGGGGGGTTTGGGACAGTCACAGATACGCAGTATTTT. It encodes CASSGGFGTVTDTQYF.